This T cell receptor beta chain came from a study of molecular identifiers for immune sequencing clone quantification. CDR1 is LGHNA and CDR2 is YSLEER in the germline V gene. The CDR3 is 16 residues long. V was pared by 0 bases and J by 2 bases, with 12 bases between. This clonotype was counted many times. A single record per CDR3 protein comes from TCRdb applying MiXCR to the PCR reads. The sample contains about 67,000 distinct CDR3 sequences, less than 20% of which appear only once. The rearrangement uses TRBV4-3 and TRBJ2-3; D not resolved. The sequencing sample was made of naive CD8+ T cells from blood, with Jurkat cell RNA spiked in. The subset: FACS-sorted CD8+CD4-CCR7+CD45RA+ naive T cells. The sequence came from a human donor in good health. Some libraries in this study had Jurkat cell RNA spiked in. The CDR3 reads CASSQEATGFTDTQYF. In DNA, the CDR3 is TGCGCCAGCAGCCAAGAAGCGACCGGCTTCACAGATACGCAGTATTTT.